These 32 T cell receptor beta chains share one sample of origin, sequenced in a study of shared clonotypes between healthy human individuals. Clones were read by immunoSEQ multiplex PCR, and TCRdb kept only the in-frame ones, dropping some. Seen here are about 680,000 clones, 55% to 85% observed once, and the top ten hold under 2%. Sequenced material: memory CD4+ T cells sorted from blood. Stated subset: CD45RA-negative fraction. The receptors were sampled from a woman under 40 in good health.

The sample holds a few counts of this clone. V usage is TRBV29-1 and J usage is TRBJ1-5; TRBD1 matches at 10 bases. The CDR3 is 13 amino acids. V shed 4 bases, J shed 7 bases, and the junction held 4 bases outside the gene matches. The germline V gene has CDR1 SQVTM and CDR2 ANQGSEA. The CDR3 coding sequence is TGCAGCGTTGGACAGGGGGCTCAGCAGCCCCAGCATTTT. It codes for CSVGQGAQQPQHF.

This clone appeared a few times. The V and J genes are TRBV2 and TRBJ2-1; D might be TRBD2 (6 bases). Trimming stripped 7 bases from V and 9 bases from J, with 16 bases between. Germline CDR1 SNHLY, CDR2 FYNNEI. The CDR3 length is 13 residues. DNA of the CDR3: TGTGCCAGCATCGAAAGGGGTAGCGGTGAGCAGTTCTTC. Translated, it gives CASIERGSGEQFF.

This clone was observed once. The chain carries TRBV5-1 and TRBJ2-7, with 11 bases lining up with TRBD2. In germline, CDR1 is SGHRS, CDR2 YFSETQ. The CDR3 sequence is 15 residues long. Losses at the gene ends were 0 bases for V and 5 bases for J; bases not matched to a gene: 4. The chain's CDR3 is CASSLGLAGGDEQYF. In nucleotides, the CDR3 is TGCGCCAGCAGCTTGGGGCTAGCGGGAGGCGACGAGCAGTACTTC.

This clone has just a few counts. The chain is built from TRBV2 and TRBJ2-2; D assignment may be TRBD1 or TRBD2 (7 bases each). Trimming shortened V by 4 bases and J by 4 bases, and 13 bases separated the two germline ends. The CDR3 extends over 15 amino acids. Germline CDR1 and CDR2: SNHLY and FYNNEI. The CDR3 nucleotides are TGTGCCAGCAGTGGCAGGGGGGGTTTCACCGGGGAGCTGTTTTTT. Protein: CASSGRGGFTGELFF.

This chain links TRBV5-1 with TRBJ1-1; D uncertain. Germline V gene sequence: CDR1 SGHRS, CDR2 YFSETQ. This CDR3 is 15 amino acids long. V was clipped by 0 bases and J by 5 bases, with 14 bases between them. The CDR3 reads CASSLGLGGDTEAFF. DNA for the CDR3: TGCGCCAGCAGCTTGGGTCTCGGAGGAGATACTGAAGCTTTCTTT.

Only a few counts were recorded for this clone. This same CDR3 is encoded by further DNA sequences in the sample. V and J are TRBV2 and TRBJ1-2; no definite D call. Per germline, CDR1 SNHLY and CDR2 FYNNEI. Trimming pared 2 bases from V and 5 bases from J, leaving 9 bases between. CDR3 length equals 13 residues. Here the CDR3 reads CASSERQVYGYTF. Here the CDR3 DNA reads TGTGCCAGCAGTGAAAGGCAGGTATATGGCTACACCTTC. The entire variable domain, with the rest obtained from reference TRBV2 and TRBJ1-2, is as follows: EPEVTQTPSHQVTQMGQEVILRCVPISNHLYFYWYRQILGQKVEFLVSFYNNEISEKSEIFDDQFSVERPDGSNFTLKIRSTKLEDSAMYFCASSERQVYGYTFGSGTRLTVV.

This clone was seen only a few times. V usage is TRBV6-1 and J usage is TRBJ2-1, with 8 bases that match TRBD2. Germline assignment: CDR1 MNHNS and CDR2 SASEGT. V trimming: 4 bases; J trimming: 11 bases; junction bases outside the gene matches: 13. CDR3 size: 15 residues. CDR3 protein: CASSVDKSSGFKQFF. The DNA for the CDR3 is TGTGCCAGCAGTGTGGACAAATCTAGCGGGTTTAAGCAGTTCTTC.

This clone was observed once. This chain uses TRBV6-6 with TRBJ2-2; 8 nucleotides line up with TRBD2. Germline CDR1 reads MNHNY; CDR2 reads SVGAGI (reference sequence). The junction had 4 bases not matched to a gene; V was cut back by 6 bases and J by 1 base. The CDR3 is made up of 15 amino acids. Written as DNA, the CDR3 is TGTGCCAGCAGCCTTAGCGGGGTGAACACCGGGGAGCTGTTTTTT. This encodes CASSLSGVNTGELFF.

V is TRBV5-1 and J is TRBJ2-1; 12 bases line up with TRBD2. This CDR3 is 16 amino acids long. Germline lookup yields CDR1 SGHRS and CDR2 YFSETQ. Germline trimming cut 0 bases from V and 5 bases from J; bases unmatched to any gene: 3. CDR3 sequence: CASSLAGLAGHNEQFF. CDR3 sequence (DNA): TGCGCCAGCAGCTTGGCAGGACTAGCGGGGCACAATGAGCAGTTCTTC.

The gene calls are TRBV5-1 and TRBJ2-2; TRBD2 might be the D (6 bases). The germline V gene encodes CDR1 SGHRS and CDR2 YFSETQ. This CDR3 contains 16 residues. Trimming removed 4 bases at V and 5 bases at J, with 18 bases between. CDR3 sequence: CASSKDAASETGELFF. The CDR3, as DNA: TGCGCCAGCAGCAAGGACGCCGCTAGCGAGACCGGGGAGCTGTTTTTT.

This clone was observed once. The chain combines TRBV29-1 with TRBJ2-2; D is perhaps TRBD1 (6 bases). The length of the CDR3 is 13 residues. Between the trimmed V and J ends, which lost 6 bases and 5 bases, there was a span of 13 bases. The germline V gene has CDR1 SQVTM and CDR2 ANQGSEA. The CDR3 coding sequence is TGCAGCGTCCACCCAACAGGGACCGGGGAGCTGTTTTTT. Protein sequence: CSVHPTGTGELFF.

This clone occurred once. V usage is TRBV6-6 and J usage is TRBJ1-1; 9 bases align to TRBD1. This CDR3 comprises 14 residues. V lost 4 bases to trimming and J lost 5 bases; unmatched junction nucleotides: 5. CDR1 is MNHNY, CDR2 SVGAGI, per germline (reference sequence). CDR3 sequence reads: CASSSTGGGTEAFF. CDR3 nucleotide sequence: TGTGCCAGCAGTTCTACAGGGGGCGGGACTGAAGCTTTCTTT.

The chain links TRBV4-2 to TRBJ1-4, with D tentatively TRBD1 (5 bases). The CDR3 contains 16 residues. V shed 3 bases and J shed 0 bases, with 11 bases lying between them. The germline gives CDR1 LGHNA, CDR2 YNFKEQ. The CDR3 DNA reads as TGTGCCAGCAGCCAGGGGACCGTGGCAACTAATGAAAAACTGTTTTTT. Amino acids: CASSQGTVATNEKLFF.

The gene calls are TRBV5-1 and TRBJ2-1; D may be TRBD1 or TRBD2 (6 bases each). The CDR3 is 13 residues long. Deletions cut 6 bases from V and 6 bases from J, with 13 bases between. The V gene's germline CDR1 is SGHRS and CDR2 YFSETQ. CDR3 in DNA: TGCGCCAGCACGGAGCCGGGGGCCAATGAGCAGTTCTTC. Its protein is CASTEPGANEQFF.

The table lists this clone with a few counts. This chain uses TRBV10-2 with TRBJ1-1, with D uncertain. The CDR3 consists of 11 residues. V was clipped by 5 bases and J by 1 base, with 2 bases between them. Germline V lookup: CDR1 WSHSY, CDR2 SAAADI. The CDR3: CASSWNTEAFF. The CDR3 DNA follows: TGCGCCAGCAGTTGGAACACTGAAGCTTTCTTT.

The rearrangement links TRBV30 to TRBJ1-2; TRBD1 is a possible D gene (5 bases). This CDR3 is built from 15 residues. Germline V CDR1 and CDR2: GTSNPN, SVGIG (reference sequence). V lost 0 bases and J lost 3, with 14 bases in between. The CDR3 sequence: CAWSVPETEDYGYTF. CDR3 nucleotide sequence: TGTGCCTGGAGTGTACCCGAGACAGAGGACTATGGCTACACCTTC.

CDR3 protein: CASSSDRGREKLFF. Written as DNA, the CDR3 is TGTGCCAGCAGCTCTGACAGGGGAAGGGAAAAACTGTTTTTT. The V gene is TRBV7-6, the J gene TRBJ1-4; 8 nucleotides match TRBD1. With 4 bases clipped from V and 8 bases from J, the junction kept 6 bases outside the gene matches. This CDR3 comprises 14 residues. CDR1 is SGHVS, CDR2 FNYEAQ, per germline.

In DNA, the CDR3 is TGTGCCTGGAGTGTATCTTTTGGGCAGGGGGGGAATCAGCCCCAGCATTTT. Its protein product is CAWSVSFGQGGNQPQHF. The V and J genes are TRBV30 and TRBJ1-5, with 7 bases identical to TRBD1. J gave up 4 bases and V 0 bases, and 12 bases lay outside the gene matches. Germline V gene lookup returns CDR1 GTSNPN and CDR2 SVGIG (reference sequence). The CDR3 contains 17 residues.

As concerns this clone: A much larger clone sits a single nucleotide away, making a read error possible. This same CDR3 is encoded by further DNA sequences in the sample. This chain joins TRBV4-1 and TRBJ1-5; the D gene is possibly TRBD1 (5 bases). Germline CDR1 is MGHRA and CDR2 is YSYEKL. V was cut by 0 bases and J by 4 bases, with 7 bases left in between. The CDR3 has 14 residues. The CDR3 spells CASSQDEGNQPQHF. As DNA, the CDR3 is TGCGCCAGCAGCCAAGACGAGGGGAATCAGCCCCAGCATTTT.

The V call is TRBV7-6, the J call TRBJ2-7; unclear D gene. Germline values: CDR1 SGHVS, CDR2 FNYEAQ. V was trimmed by 7 bases and J by 2 bases, leaving 15 bases between them. This CDR3 spans 14 amino acids. The CDR3 nucleotides are TGTGCCAGCACCCCAATGACTGAGACCTACGAGCAGTACTTC. It translates to CASTPMTETYEQYF.

The chain joins TRBV11-2 to TRBJ2-1; 8 positions match TRBD2. V gave up 0 bases and J gave up 4 bases; unmatched junction bases: 11. The CDR3 consists of 18 residues. Germline assignment: CDR1 SGHAT and CDR2 FQNNGV. CDR3 amino acids: CASSLEGRGTSRYNEQFF. The CDR3 bases are TGTGCCAGCAGCTTAGAGGGACGAGGGACTAGTCGATACAATGAGCAGTTCTTC.

This rearrangement joins TRBV19 to TRBJ1-5; D gene ambiguous. Per germline, CDR1 LNHDA and CDR2 SQIVND (reference sequence). CDR3 length: 15 residues. V lost 5 bases and J 6 bases, leaving 17 bases between the germline ends. DNA of the CDR3: TGTGCCAGTAGTTTGTGGGAGGGTGGATTTCAGCCCCAGCATTTT. Encoded protein: CASSLWEGGFQPQHF.

This chain links TRBV14 with TRBJ1-1, with 9 nucleotides matching TRBD1. CDR1 is SGHDN, CDR2 FVKESK, per germline. The trim removed 5 bases at V and 7 bases at J, leaving 8 bases unmatched. The CDR3 loop spans 14 amino acids. This chain's CDR3 is CASSYSLGQGEAFF. In DNA, the CDR3 is TGTGCCAGCAGCTACTCCCTGGGACAGGGTGAAGCTTTCTTT.

The chain's CDR3 is CASSITGTGLGRNEQYF. In nucleotides, the CDR3 is TGTGCCAGTAGTATCACCGGGACAGGGTTGGGACGGAACGAGCAGTACTTC. J is TRBJ2-7 and V is TRBV19, with 9 bases aligning to TRBD1. This CDR3 is built from 17 residues. The germline gives CDR1 LNHDA, CDR2 SQIVND (reference sequence). V was pared by 3 bases and J by 5 bases, with 14 bases of the junction left unmatched.

This chain links TRBV5-1 with TRBJ2-1, with TRBD1 matching 7 bases. CDR1 is SGHRS, CDR2 YFSETQ, per germline. The CDR3 spans 15 residues. After removal of 2 bases from V and 6 bases from J, the junction contained 8 bases not matched to a gene. The DNA for the CDR3 is TGCGCCAGCAGCTTTGGAGACAGGGACCGCAATGAGCAGTTCTTC. Translated, it gives CASSFGDRDRNEQFF. The entire variable domain, with the rest obtained from reference TRBV5-1 and TRBJ2-1, is as follows: KAGVTQTPRYLIKTRGQQVTLSCSPISGHRSVSWYQQTPGQGLQFLFEYFSETQRNKGNFPGRFSGRQFSNSRSEMNVSTLELGDSALYLCASSFGDRDRNEQFFGPGTRLTVL.

The chain employs TRBV7-6 and TRBJ2-5; D call uncertain. This CDR3 has 12 amino acids. Germline CDR1 reads SGHVS; CDR2 reads FNYEAQ. Trimming pared 1 base from V and 5 bases from J, leaving 5 bases between. The DNA of the CDR3 is TGTGCCAGCAGCTTAGGGTCCGAGACCCAGTACTTC. Protein: CASSLGSETQYF.

This clone was counted many times. Other nucleotide sequences from this sample produce the same CDR3. CDR3 protein: CASSPGTEQETQYF. Here the CDR3 DNA reads TGCGCCAGCAGCCCTGGGACAGAGCAAGAGACCCAGTACTTC. The chain employs TRBV5-1 and TRBJ2-5; 7 positions agree with TRBD1. Trimming cost V 4 bases and J 2 bases; bases outside gene matches: 5. The CDR3 contains 14 residues. Germline lookup yields CDR1 SGHRS and CDR2 YFSETQ.

The rearrangement links TRBV7-6 to TRBJ2-2; 8 nucleotides match TRBD2. The CDR3 is 13 residues long. Germline V gene sequence: CDR1 SGHVS, CDR2 FNYEAQ. Trimming at V came to 5 bases and at J to 6 bases, leaving 2 bases not matched to a gene. For the CDR3, the DNA is TGTGCCAGCAGCGCCGGGGGGGCCGGGGAGCTGTTTTTT. Its translation: CASSAGGAGELFF.

V usage is TRBV2 and J usage is TRBJ2-5; no firm D call. V dropped 6 bases and J dropped 1 base, with 3 bases sitting between them. The CDR3 covers 11 residues. Germline CDR1 and CDR2: SNHLY and FYNNEI. As DNA, the CDR3 is TGTGCCAGCAGGCCCCAAGAGACCCAGTACTTC. It specifies CASRPQETQYF.

V and J are TRBV28 and TRBJ1-2, with D unresolved. The CDR3 is 15 residues long. Trimming stripped 2 bases from V and 4 bases from J, with 14 bases between. The V gene's germline CDR1 is MDHEN and CDR2 SYDVKM. The CDR3 DNA follows: TGTGCCAGCAGTTTAATAACTGGAGCTTTCTATGGCTACACCTTC. Its protein product is CASSLITGAFYGYTF.

Concerning this clone: Other DNA variants within this sample encode the same CDR3. The V call is TRBV18, the J call TRBJ2-7; D is uncertain. The V end lost 2 bases, the J end lost 2 bases, and 4 bases lay between the germline ends. The CDR3 spans 12 residues. The V gene's germline CDR1 is KGHSH and CDR2 LQKENI. In DNA, the CDR3 is TGTGCCAGCTCACCAACCCCCTACGAGCAGTACTTC. This gives the protein CASSPTPYEQYF.

The rearrangement uses TRBV23-1 and TRBJ2-7; no firm D call. TRBV23-1 is classed as an ORF, of uncertain function. V was pared by 3 bases and J by 0 bases, with 12 bases between. This CDR3 region has 15 residues. CDR3 DNA sequence: TGCGCCAGCAGTCAGTCGACGGAGAGCTCCTACGAGCAGTACTTC. This gives the protein CASSQSTESSYEQYF.